The 6 T cell receptor beta chains below were found in one sample sequenced in a study of blood T cell repertoires in COVID-19. The repertoire was sequenced with immunoSEQ multiplex PCR; TCRdb's copy has only in-frame clones and lacks some. The sample yields about 240,000 clones, around 85% seen once. Source material: peripheral blood. Source of these receptors: a woman at least 80 years old with acute or convalescent COVID-19.

The chain combines TRBV20-1 with TRBJ1-1; 7 bases line up with TRBD1. This CDR3 is 14 amino acids long. In germline, CDR1 is DFQATT, CDR2 SNEGSKA (reference sequence). V lost 3 bases to trimming and J lost 1 base; unmatched junction nucleotides: 5. The CDR3 DNA follows: TGCAGTGCTAGTGGGGACAGAGCGAACACTGAAGCTTTCTTT. Translated: CSASGDRANTEAFF.

This clone occurred many times. This sequence joins TRBV10-3 and TRBJ1-1; TRBD1 matches 7 bases. V shed 5 bases and J 1 base; nucleotides not matched to a gene: 1. Germline loops: CDR1 ENHRY, CDR2 SYGVKD. The CDR3 is 13 residues long. The DNA for the CDR3 is TGTGCCATCAGTCGGGACAGGAACACTGAAGCTTTCTTT. It specifies CAISRDRNTEAFF.

This chain joins TRBV5-1 and TRBJ1-4, with D perhaps matching TRBD1 (6 bases). Germline CDR1 is SGHRS and CDR2 is YFSETQ. Trimming stripped 5 bases from V and 5 bases from J, with 13 bases between. The CDR3 is 14 amino acids. CDR3 protein: CASRGAAGNEKLFF. In DNA form, the CDR3 reads TGCGCCAGCAGGGGGGCTGCAGGGAATGAAAAACTGTTTTTT.

This chain joins TRBV28 and TRBJ1-2, with D perhaps TRBD1 (5 bases). This CDR3 comprises 13 residues. V lost 6 bases and J 8 bases, leaving 16 bases between the germline ends. Germline-derived CDR1 and CDR2 are MDHEN and SYDVKM. CDR3 sequence reads: CASSSARVGGYTF. CDR3 sequence (DNA): TGTGCCAGCAGCTCAGCCAGGGTGGGGGGCTACACCTTC.

This clone appeared many times. The V and J genes are TRBV5-4 and TRBJ2-3, with a tentative D call TRBD2 (6 bases). Germline V gene sequence: CDR1 SGHNT, CDR2 YYREEE (reference sequence). The CDR3 covers 13 residues. Trimming cost V 4 bases and J 14 bases, with 20 bases left between them. The CDR3 region is CASSDPRGSQSYF. In DNA, the CDR3 is TGTGCCAGCAGCGACCCCCGGGGGAGCCAGTCGTATTTT.

This chain joins TRBV18 and TRBJ1-1; D is perhaps TRBD1 (5 bases). Germline V gene sequence: CDR1 KGHSH, CDR2 LQKENI. CDR3 length equals 13 residues. V was trimmed by 5 bases and J by 1 base, leaving 8 bases between them. CDR3 in amino acids: CASSDRENTEAFF. The CDR3 region has the DNA TGTGCCAGCTCAGACAGAGAGAACACTGAAGCTTTCTTT.